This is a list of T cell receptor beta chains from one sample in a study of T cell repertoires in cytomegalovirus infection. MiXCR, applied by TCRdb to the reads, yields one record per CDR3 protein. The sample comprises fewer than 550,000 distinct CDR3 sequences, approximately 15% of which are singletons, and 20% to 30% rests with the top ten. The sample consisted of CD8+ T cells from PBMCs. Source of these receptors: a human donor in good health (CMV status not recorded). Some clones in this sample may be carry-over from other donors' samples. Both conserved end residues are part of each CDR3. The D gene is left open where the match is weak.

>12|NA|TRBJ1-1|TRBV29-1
CSVDPVNTEAFF
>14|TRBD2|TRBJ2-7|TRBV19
CATALSGLSYEQYF
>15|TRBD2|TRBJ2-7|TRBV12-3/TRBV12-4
CASSETSSVSYEQYF
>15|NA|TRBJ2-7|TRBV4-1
CASSQVSGSSYEQYF
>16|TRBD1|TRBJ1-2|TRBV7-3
CASSLRRDRVGYGYTF
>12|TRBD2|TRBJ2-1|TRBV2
CASIGSREIQFF
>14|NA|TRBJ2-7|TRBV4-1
CASSQVVGTYEQYF
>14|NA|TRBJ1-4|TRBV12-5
CASGSPETHEKLFF
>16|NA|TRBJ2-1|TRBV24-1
CATSDPSEGSYNEQFF
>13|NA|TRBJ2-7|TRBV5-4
CASSWEETEEQYF
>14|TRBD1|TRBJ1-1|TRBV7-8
CASSPVGTGFEAFF
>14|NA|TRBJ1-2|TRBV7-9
CASSPILANYGYTF
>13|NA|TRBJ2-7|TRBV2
CASSGEDSYEQYF
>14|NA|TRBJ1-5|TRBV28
CASSPRRGNQPQHF
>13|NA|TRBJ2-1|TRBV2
CASTHDSHNEQFF
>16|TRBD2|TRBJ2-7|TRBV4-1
CASSQDSGKGIYEQYF
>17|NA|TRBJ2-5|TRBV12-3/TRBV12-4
CASSFFPPDRPSPTQYF
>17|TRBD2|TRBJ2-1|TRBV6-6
CASSPEPGLAATNEQFF
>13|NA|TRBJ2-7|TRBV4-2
CASSQVSPHEQYF
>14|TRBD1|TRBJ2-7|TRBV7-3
CASSLRRGTGEQYF
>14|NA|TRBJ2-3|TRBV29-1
CSAMGMRATDTQYF
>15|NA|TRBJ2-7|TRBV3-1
CASSHLTGISYEQYF
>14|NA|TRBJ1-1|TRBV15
CATSRGTGNTEAFF
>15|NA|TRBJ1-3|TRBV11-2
CASSLTRGTGNTIYF
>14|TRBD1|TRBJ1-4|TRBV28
CASSPTGVGEKLFF
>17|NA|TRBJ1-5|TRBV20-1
CRASPRDLPRGMKPQHF
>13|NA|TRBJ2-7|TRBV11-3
CASSSTQGHEQYF
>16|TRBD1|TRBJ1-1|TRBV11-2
CASSSGTGISSAEYFF
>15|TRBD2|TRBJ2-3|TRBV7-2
CASSRSGGRADTQYF
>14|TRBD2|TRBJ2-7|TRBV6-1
CASRGRGVSYEQYF
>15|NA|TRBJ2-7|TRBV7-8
CASSLAGSPGYEQYF
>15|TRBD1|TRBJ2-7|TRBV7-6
CASRPGQGPNYEQYF
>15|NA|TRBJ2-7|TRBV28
CASSFNSQRRGEQYF
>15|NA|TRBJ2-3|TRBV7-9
CASSLLGGGTDTQYF
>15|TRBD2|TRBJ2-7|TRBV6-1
CASSPVTRAGDEQYF
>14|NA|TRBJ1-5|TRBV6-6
CASSSRQDGQPQHF
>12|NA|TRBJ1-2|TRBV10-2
CATGTAVTGYTF
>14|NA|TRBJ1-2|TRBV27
CASSLSLANYGYTF
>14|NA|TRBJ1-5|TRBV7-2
CASSLAGVGQPQHF
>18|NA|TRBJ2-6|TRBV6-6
CASSPLGSLNSGANVLTF
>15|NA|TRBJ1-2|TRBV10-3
CAISDPTEANYGYTF